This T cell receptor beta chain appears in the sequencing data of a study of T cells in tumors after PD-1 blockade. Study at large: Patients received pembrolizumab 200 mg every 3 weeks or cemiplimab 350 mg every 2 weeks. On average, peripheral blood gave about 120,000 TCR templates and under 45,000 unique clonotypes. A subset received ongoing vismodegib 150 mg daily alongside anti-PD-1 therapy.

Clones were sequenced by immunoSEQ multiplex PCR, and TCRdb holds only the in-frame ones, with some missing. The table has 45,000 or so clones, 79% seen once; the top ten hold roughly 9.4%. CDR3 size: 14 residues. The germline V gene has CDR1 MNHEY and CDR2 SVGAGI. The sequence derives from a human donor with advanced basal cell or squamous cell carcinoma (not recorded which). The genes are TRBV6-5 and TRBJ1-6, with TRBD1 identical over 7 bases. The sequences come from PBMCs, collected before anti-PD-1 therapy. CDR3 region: CTSRPTGHYSPLHF. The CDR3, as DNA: TGTACTAGCAGGCCGACAGGGCATTATTCACCCCTCCACTTT.